The T cell receptor beta chain under discussion was sequenced for a study of shared clonotypes between healthy human individuals. The naive CD8 population came from CD45RO-negative cells selected for CCR7, without terminally differentiated effector memory CD45RA+ cells. Sequencing used immunoSEQ multiplex PCR; TCRdb keeps in-frame clones, though not all of them. The repertoire includes about 2 million clones, about 95% of them detected once, and 0.9% to 1.4% sits in the top ten. V lost 5 bases and J lost 2, with 13 bases in between. The germline CDR1 and CDR2 sequences are LNHDA and SQIVND (reference sequence). The CDR3 is 14 residues long.

The J gene is TRBJ2-7, the V gene TRBV19; D is unclear. Source material: naive CD8+ T cells sorted from blood. The TCR comes from a young man in good health. CDR3 nucleotides: TGTGCCAGTAGTCAAGACGTGGAGACCTACGAGCAGTACTTC. Residues: CASSQDVETYEQYF.